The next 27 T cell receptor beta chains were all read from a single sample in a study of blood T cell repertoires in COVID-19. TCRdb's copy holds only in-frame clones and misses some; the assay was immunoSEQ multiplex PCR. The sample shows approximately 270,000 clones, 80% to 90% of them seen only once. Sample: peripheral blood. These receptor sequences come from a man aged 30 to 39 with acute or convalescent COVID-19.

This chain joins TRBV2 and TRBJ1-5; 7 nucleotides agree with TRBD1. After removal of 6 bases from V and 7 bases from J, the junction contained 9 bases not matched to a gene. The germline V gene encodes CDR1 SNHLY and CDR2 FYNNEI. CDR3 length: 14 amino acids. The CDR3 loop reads CASRLRGAGQPQHF. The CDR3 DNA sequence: TGTGCCAGCAGACTCAGGGGGGCAGGGCAGCCCCAGCATTTT.

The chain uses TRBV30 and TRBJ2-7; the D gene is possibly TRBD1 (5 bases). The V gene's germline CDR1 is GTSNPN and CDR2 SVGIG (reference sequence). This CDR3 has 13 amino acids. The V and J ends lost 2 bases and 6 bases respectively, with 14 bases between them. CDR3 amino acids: CAWSKHGQGEQYF. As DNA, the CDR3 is TGTGCCTGGAGTAAACATGGACAAGGCGAGCAGTACTTC.

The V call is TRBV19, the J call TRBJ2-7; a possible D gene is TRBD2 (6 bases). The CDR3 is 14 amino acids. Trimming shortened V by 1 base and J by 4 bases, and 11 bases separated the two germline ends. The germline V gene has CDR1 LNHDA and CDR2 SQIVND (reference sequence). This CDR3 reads CASSIGTTTYEQYF. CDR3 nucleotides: TGTGCCAGTAGTATAGGGACTACCACTTACGAGCAGTACTTC.

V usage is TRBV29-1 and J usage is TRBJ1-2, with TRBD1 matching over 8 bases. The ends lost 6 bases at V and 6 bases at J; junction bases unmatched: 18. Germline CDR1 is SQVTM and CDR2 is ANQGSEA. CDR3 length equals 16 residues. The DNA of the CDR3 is TGCAGCGTCACCGACACGTACAGGGGGAATAAGGATGGCTACACCTTC. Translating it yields CSVTDTYRGNKDGYTF.

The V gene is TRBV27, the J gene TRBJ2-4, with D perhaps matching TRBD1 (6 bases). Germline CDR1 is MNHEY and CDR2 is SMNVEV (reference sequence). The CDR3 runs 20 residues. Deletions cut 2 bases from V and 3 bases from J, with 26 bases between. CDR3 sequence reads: CASSLTGPTSGVFVKNIQYF. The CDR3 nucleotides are TGTGCCAGCAGTTTAACAGGTCCAACATCAGGGGTTTTCGTCAAAAACATTCAGTACTTC.

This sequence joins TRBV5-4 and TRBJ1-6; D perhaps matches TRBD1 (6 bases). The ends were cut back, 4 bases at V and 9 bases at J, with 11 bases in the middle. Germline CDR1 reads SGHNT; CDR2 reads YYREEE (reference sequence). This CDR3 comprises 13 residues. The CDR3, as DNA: TGTGCCAGCAGCATTACAGGGAGTTCACCCCTCCACTTT. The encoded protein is CASSITGSSPLHF.

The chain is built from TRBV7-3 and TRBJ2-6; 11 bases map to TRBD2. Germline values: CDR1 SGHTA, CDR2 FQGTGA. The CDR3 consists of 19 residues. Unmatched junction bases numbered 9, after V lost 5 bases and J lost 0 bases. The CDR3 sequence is CASSPRLAGPFSGANVLTF. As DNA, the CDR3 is TGTGCCAGCAGCCCGCGACTAGCGGGGCCCTTCTCTGGGGCCAACGTCCTGACTTTC.

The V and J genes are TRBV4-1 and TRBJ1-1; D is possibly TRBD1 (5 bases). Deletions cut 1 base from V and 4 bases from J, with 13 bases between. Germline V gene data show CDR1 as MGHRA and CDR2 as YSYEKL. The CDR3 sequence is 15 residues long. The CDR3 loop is CASSQVVQGGTEAFF. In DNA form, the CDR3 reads TGCGCCAGCAGCCAAGTGGTTCAGGGCGGCACTGAAGCTTTCTTT.

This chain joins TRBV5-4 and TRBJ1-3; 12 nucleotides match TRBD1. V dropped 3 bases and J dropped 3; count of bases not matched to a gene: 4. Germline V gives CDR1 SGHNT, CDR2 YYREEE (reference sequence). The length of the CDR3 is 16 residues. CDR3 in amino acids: CASSWDRGLGGNTIYF. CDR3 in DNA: TGTGCCAGCAGCTGGGACAGGGGGCTGGGTGGAAACACCATATATTTT. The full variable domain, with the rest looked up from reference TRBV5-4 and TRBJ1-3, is ETGVTQSPTHLIKTRGQQVTLRCSSQSGHNTVSWYQQALGQGPQFIFQYYREEENGRGNFPPRFSGLQFPNYSSELNVNALELDDSALYLCASSWDRGLGGNTIYFGEGSWLTVV.

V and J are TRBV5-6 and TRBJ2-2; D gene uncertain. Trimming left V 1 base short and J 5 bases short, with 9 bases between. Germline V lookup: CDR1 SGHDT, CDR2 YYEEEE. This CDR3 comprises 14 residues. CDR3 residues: CASSLSTWTGELFF. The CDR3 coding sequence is TGTGCCAGCAGCTTGTCGACATGGACCGGGGAGCTGTTTTTT.

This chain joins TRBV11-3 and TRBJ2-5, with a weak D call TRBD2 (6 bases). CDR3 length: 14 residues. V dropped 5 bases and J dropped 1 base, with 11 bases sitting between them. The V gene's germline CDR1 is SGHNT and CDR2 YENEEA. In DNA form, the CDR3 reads TGTGCCAGCAGCGTTGGAGGGTCCCAAGAGACCCAGTACTTC. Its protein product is CASSVGGSQETQYF.

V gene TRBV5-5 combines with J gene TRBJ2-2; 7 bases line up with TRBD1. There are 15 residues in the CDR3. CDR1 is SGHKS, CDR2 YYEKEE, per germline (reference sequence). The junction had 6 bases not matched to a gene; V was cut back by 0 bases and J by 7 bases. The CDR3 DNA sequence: TGTGCCAGCAGCTTGGGGGGACAGTTCGGCGGGGAGCTGTTTTTT. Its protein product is CASSLGGQFGGELFF.

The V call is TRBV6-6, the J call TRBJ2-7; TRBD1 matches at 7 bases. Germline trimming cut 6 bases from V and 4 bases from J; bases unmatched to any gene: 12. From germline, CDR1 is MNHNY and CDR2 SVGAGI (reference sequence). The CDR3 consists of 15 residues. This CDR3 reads CASRGAGGMTYEQYF. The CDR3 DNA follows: TGTGCCAGCAGGGGGGCAGGGGGAATGACGTACGAGCAGTACTTC.

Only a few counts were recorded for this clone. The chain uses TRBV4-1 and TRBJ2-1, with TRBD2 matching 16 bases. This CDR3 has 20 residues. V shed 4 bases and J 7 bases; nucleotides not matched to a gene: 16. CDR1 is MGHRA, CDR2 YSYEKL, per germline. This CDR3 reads CASSPLPGLAGGDHRNEQFF. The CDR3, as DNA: TGCGCCAGCAGCCCCTTACCGGGACTAGCGGGGGGGGACCATCGGAATGAGCAGTTCTTC.

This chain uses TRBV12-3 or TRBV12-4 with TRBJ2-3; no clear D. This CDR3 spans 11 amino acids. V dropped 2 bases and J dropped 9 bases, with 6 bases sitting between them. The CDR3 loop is CASSLRGTQYF. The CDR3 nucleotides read TGTGCCAGCAGTTTACGAGGCACGCAGTATTTT.

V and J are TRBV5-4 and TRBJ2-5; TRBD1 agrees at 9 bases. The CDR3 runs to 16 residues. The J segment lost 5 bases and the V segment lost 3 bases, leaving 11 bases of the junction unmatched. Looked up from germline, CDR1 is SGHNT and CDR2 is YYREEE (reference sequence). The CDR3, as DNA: TGTGCCAGCAGCTATCGGGACAGGGTAGATCTCGAGACCCAGTACTTC. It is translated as CASSYRDRVDLETQYF.

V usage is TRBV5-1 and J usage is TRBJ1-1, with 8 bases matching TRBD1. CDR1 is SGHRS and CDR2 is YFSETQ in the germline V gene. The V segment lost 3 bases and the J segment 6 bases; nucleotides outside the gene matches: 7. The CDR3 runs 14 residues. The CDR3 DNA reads TGCGCCAGCAGCTCGGACAGGGTGAGGGCTGAAGCTTTCTTT. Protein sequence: CASSSDRVRAEAFF.

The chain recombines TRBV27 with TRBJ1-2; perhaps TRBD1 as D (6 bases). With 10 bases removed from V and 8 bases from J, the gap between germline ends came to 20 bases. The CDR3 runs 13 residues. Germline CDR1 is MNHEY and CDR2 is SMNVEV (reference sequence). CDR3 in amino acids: CATKFRGSLGYTF. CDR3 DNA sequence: TGTGCCACCAAGTTCAGGGGATCTTTAGGCTACACCTTC.

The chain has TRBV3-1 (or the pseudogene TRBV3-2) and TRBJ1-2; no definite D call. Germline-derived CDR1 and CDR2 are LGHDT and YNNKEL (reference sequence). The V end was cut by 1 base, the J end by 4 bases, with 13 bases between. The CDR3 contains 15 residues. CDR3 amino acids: CASSQGESNSYGYTF. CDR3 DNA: TGTGCCAGCAGCCAAGGAGAGAGCAACAGCTATGGCTACACCTTC.

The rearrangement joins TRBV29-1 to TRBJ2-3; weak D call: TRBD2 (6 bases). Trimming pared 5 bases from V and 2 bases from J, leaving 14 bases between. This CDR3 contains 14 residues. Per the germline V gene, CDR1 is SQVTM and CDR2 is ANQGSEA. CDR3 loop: CSVRERVLTDTQYF. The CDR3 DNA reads TGCAGCGTTCGGGAGCGGGTACTCACAGATACGCAGTATTTT.

CDR3: CATHRTGIYGYTF. In DNA, the CDR3 is TGTGCCACCCACCGGACCGGGATCTATGGCTACACCTTC. The rearrangement links TRBV19 to TRBJ1-2; no firm D call. CDR1 is LNHDA and CDR2 is SQIVND in the germline V gene (reference sequence). This CDR3 is built from 13 residues. Trimming cost V 10 bases and J 4 bases, with 16 bases left between them.

CDR3 loop: CASSLGQVLVLHF. The CDR3 DNA reads as TGTGCCAGCAGTTTGGGACAGGTCCTGGTCCTCCACTTT. The chain is built from TRBV28 and TRBJ1-6; 8 bases are a match to TRBD1. The CDR3 consists of 13 residues. Germline CDR1 MDHEN, CDR2 SYDVKM. V lost 3 bases to trimming and J lost 15 bases; unmatched junction nucleotides: 7.

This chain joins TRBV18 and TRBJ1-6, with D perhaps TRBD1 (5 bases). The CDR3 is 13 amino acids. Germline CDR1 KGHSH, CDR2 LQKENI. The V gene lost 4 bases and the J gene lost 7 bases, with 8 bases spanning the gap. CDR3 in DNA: TGTGCCAGCTCACAACAGGAGAATTCACCCCTCCACTTT. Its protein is CASSQQENSPLHF.

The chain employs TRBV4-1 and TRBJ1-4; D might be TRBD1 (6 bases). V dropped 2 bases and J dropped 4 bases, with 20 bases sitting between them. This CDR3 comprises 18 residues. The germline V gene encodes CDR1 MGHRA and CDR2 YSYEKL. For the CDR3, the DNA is TGCGCCAGCAGCCAACCTCAGGGGACCAAAAGTAATAATGAAAAACTGTTTTTT. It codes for CASSQPQGTKSNNEKLFF.

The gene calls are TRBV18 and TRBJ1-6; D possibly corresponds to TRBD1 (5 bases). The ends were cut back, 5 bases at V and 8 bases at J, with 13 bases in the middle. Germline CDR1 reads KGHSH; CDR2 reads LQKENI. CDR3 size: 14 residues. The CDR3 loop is CASSSQGRDSPLHF. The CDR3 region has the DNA TGTGCCAGCTCATCCCAGGGTCGTGATTCACCCCTCCACTTT. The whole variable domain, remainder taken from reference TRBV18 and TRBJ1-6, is NAGVMQNPRHLVRRRGQEARLRCSPMKGHSHVYWYRQLPEEGLKFMVYLQKENIIDESGMPKERFSAEFPKEGPSILRIQQVVRGDSAAYFCASSSQGRDSPLHFGNGTRLTVT.

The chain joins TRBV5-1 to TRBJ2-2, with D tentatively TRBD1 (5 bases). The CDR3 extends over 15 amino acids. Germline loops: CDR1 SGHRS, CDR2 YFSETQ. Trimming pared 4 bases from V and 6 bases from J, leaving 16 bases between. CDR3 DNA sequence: TGCGCCAGCAGCACACCCCAGGGTTGGGCCGGGGAGCTGTTTTTT. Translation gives CASSTPQGWAGELFF.

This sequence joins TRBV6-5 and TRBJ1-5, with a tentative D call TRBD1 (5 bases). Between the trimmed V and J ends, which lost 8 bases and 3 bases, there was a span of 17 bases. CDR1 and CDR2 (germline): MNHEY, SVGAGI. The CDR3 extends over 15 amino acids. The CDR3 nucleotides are TGTGCCAGCTGCCGTCAGAGACAGATCAATCAGCCCCAGCATTTT. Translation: CASCRQRQINQPQHF.